The table lists the clone carrying this T cell receptor beta chain with a count of one. Its specificity is unknown. Trimming shortened V by 6 bases and J by 7 bases, and 13 bases separated the two germline ends. CDR1 and CDR2 (germline): SGHAT, FQNNGV. The CDR3 length is 13 residues. This entry comes from a study of identical twins. Whole-study findings and limits: Compared with unrelated sharing, twin-shared out-of-frame alpha sequences had more low-probability sequences. With abundant cord blood beta clonotypes, insertions were fewer; memory repertoires showed no such pattern.

Via MiXCR, TCRdb re-called the 5' RACE reads, giving one row per CDR3 protein. This sample has approximately 500,000 distinct CDR3 sequences; 24% occur once, and the top ten carry over 2.5%. These data were also reused for a study on T cells expressing NK-cell markers. That publication notes: Sorted CD3+CD56-NKG2C+, CD3+CD56+NKG2C+ and CD3+CD56+NKG2C- T cells supplied the TCR beta repertoires.

This chain joins TRBV11-2 and TRBJ2-4, with D tentatively TRBD2 (6 bases). The sample comprised CD4+ T cells sorted from blood. This TCR was sampled from a young woman in good health. CDR3 residues: CASSVSSGNIQYF. In nucleotides, the CDR3 is TGTGCCAGCAGTGTTTCCAGCGGGAACATTCAGTACTTC.